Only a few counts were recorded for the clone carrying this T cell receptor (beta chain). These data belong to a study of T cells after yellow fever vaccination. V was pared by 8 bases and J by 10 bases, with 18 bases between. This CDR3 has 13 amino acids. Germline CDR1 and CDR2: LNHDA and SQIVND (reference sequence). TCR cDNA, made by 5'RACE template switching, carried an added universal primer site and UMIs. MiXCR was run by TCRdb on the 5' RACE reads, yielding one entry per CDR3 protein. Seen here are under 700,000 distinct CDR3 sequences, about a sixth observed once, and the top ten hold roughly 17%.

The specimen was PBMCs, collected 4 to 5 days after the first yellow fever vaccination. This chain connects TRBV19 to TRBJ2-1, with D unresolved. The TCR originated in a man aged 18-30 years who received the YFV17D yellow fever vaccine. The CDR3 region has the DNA TGTGCCAGTGCTCGTTCCCCGATGCCGGAGCAGTTCTTC. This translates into CASARSPMPEQFF.